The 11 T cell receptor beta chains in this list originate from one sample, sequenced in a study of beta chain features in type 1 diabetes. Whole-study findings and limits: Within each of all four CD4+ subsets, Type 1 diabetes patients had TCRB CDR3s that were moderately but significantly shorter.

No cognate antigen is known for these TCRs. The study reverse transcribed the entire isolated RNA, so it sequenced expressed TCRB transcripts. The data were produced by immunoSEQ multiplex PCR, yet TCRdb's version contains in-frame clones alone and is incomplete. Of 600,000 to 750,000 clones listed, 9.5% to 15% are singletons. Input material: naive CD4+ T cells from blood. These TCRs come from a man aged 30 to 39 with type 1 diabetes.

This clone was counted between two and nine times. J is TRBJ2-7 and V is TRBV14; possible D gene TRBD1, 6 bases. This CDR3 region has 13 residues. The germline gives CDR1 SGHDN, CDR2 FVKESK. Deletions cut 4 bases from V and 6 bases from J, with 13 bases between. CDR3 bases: TGTGCCAGCAGCCTGAACAGGGTGGGCGAGCAGTACTTC. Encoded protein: CASSLNRVGEQYF.

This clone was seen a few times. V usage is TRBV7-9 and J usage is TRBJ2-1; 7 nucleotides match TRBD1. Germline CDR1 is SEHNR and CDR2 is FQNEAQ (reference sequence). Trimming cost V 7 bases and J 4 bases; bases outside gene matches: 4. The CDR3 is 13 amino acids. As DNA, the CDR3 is TGTGCCAGCACCTTGGGACAGTACAATGAGCAGTTCTTC. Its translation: CASTLGQYNEQFF.

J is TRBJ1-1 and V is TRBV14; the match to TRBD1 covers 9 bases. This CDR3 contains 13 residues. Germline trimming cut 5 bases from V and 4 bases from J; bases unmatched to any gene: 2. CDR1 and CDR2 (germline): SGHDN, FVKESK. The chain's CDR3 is CASSKTGGTEAFF. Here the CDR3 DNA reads TGTGCCAGCAGCAAGACAGGGGGCACTGAAGCTTTCTTT.

The CDR3 region has the DNA TGTGCCAGCAGTTTTAGTGCCCAAGAGACCCAGTACTTC. Encoded protein: CASSFSAQETQYF. The gene calls are TRBV28 and TRBJ2-5; no firm D call. The CDR3 is 13 residues long. Germline lookup yields CDR1 MDHEN and CDR2 SYDVKM. Trimming cost V 3 bases and J 1 base, with 6 bases left between them. Together with reference TRBV28 and TRBJ2-5, the CDR3 gives the full variable domain: DVKVTQSSRYLVKRTGEKVFLECVQDMDHENMFWYRQDPGLGLRLIYFSYDVKMKEKGDIPEGYSVSREKKERFSLILESASTNQTSMYLCASSFSAQETQYFGPGTRLLVL.

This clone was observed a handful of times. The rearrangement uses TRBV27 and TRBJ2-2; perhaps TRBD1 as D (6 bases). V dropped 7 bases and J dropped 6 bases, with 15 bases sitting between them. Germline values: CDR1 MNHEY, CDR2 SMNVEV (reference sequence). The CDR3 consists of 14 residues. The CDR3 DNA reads TGTGCCAGCACCCAAGGGGGATGGGCCGGGGAGCTGTTTTTT. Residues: CASTQGGWAGELFF.

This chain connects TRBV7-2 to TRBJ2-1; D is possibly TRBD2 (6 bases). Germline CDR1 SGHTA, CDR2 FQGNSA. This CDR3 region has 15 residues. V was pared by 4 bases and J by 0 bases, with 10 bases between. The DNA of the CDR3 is TGTGCCAGCAGCTGGGGACTTAGCTCCTACAATGAGCAGTTCTTC. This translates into CASSWGLSSYNEQFF. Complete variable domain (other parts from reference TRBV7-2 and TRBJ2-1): GAGVSQSPSNKVTEKGKDVELRCDPISGHTALYWYRQSLGQGLEFLIYFQGNSAPDKSGLPSDRFSAERTGGSVSTLTIQRTQQEDSAVYLCASSWGLSSYNEQFFGPGTRLTVL.

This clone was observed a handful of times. CDR3 sequence: CASSSENYGYTF. The CDR3 DNA reads TGTGCCAGCAGCTCAGAAAACTATGGCTACACCTTC. The V call is TRBV11-2, the J call TRBJ1-2; no firm D call. Trimming cost V 4 bases and J 2 bases, with 5 bases left between them. The germline V gene encodes CDR1 SGHAT and CDR2 FQNNGV. This CDR3 comprises 12 residues.

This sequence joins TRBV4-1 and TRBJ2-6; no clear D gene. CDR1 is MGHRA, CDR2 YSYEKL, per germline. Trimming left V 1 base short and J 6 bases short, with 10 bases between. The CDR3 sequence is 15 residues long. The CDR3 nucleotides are TGCGCCAGCAGCCAAGGGAACCTAGAGGCCAACGTCCTGACTTTC. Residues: CASSQGNLEANVLTF.

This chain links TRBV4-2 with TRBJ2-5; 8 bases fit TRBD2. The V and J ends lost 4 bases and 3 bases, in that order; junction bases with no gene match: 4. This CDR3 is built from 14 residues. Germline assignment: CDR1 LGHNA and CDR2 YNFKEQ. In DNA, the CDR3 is TGTGCCAGCAGCCGTAGCGGGGCCGAAGAGACCCAGTACTTC. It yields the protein CASSRSGAEETQYF.

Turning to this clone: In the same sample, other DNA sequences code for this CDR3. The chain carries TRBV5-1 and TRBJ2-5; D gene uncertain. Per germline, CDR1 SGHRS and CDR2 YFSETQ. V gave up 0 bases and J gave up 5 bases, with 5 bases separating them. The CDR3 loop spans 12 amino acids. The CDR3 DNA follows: TGCGCCAGCAGCTTGGAAGGGGAGACCCAGTACTTC. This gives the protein CASSLEGETQYF. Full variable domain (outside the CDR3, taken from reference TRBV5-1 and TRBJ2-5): KAGVTQTPRYLIKTRGQQVTLSCSPISGHRSVSWYQQTPGQGLQFLFEYFSETQRNKGNFPGRFSGRQFSNSRSEMNVSTLELGDSALYLCASSLEGETQYFGPGTRLLVL.

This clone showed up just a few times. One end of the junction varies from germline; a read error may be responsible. DNA for the CDR3: TGTGCTAGCAACTTCCCGCCCGGGACAGGGAACACTGAAGCTTTCTTT. This codes for CASNFPPGTGNTEAFF. The chain has TRBV7-7 and TRBJ1-1, with TRBD1 matching 8 bases. Per the germline V gene, CDR1 is SSHAT and CDR2 is FNYEAQ (reference sequence). The CDR3 length is 16 residues.